The 9 T cell receptor beta chains presented below share a single source sample, sequenced in a study of cytomegalovirus exposure and HLA in healthy donors. The data were produced by immunoSEQ multiplex PCR, yet TCRdb's version contains in-frame clones alone and is incomplete. This sample has some 87,000 clones; about 96% occur once, and the top ten carry about 1.3%. The specimen sequenced was PBMCs. The receptors were sampled from a woman under 30 in good health and CMV-seronegative.

V and J are TRBV19 and TRBJ1-1; D remains ambiguous. The CDR3 covers 17 residues. V was trimmed by 3 bases and J by 3 bases, leaving 20 bases between them. Germline CDR1 reads LNHDA; CDR2 reads SQIVND (reference sequence). The CDR3 loop reads CASSISTGRFIHTEAFF. The CDR3 region has the DNA TGTGCCAGTAGTATTTCGACGGGTCGATTCATCCACACTGAAGCTTTCTTT.

The chain couples TRBV7-8 to TRBJ2-2; 12 bases align to TRBD2. Trimming at V came to 5 bases and at J to 4 bases, leaving 14 bases not matched to a gene. Germline V gives CDR1 SGHVS, CDR2 FQNEAQ. This CDR3 spans 19 amino acids. CDR3 region: CASSPLETSGRYGTGELFF. The CDR3 DNA reads as TGTGCCAGCAGCCCCCTAGAGACTAGCGGGAGATACGGCACCGGGGAGCTGTTTTTT.

The rearrangement joins TRBV7-6 to TRBJ2-7; 11 bases match TRBD1. Losses at the gene ends were 2 bases for V and 5 bases for J; bases not matched to a gene: 5. This CDR3 is built from 15 residues. Germline CDR1 SGHVS, CDR2 FNYEAQ. Here the CDR3 reads CASSLTRTGGDEQYF. In DNA, the CDR3 is TGTGCCAGCAGCTTAACCCGGACAGGGGGCGACGAGCAGTACTTC.

The rearrangement links TRBV4-2 to TRBJ2-3; 8 bases line up with TRBD2. Germline V gene sequence: CDR1 LGHNA, CDR2 YNFKEQ. Trimming removed 1 base from V and 1 base from J; junction bases left unmatched: 7. CDR3 length: 17 residues. CDR3 protein: CASSQAVREGGTDTQYF. For the CDR3, the DNA is TGTGCCAGCAGCCAAGCAGTTCGGGAGGGCGGCACAGATACGCAGTATTTT.

The CDR3 protein is CASKEDLNTGELFF. In DNA form, the CDR3 reads TGTGCCAGCAAAGAGGATTTGAACACCGGGGAGCTGTTTTTT. V is TRBV6-4 and J is TRBJ2-2; D call uncertain. CDR3 length: 14 amino acids. V was cut by 7 bases and J by 1 base, with 10 bases left in between. Germline V gives CDR1 MRHNA, CDR2 SNTAGT.

The V call is TRBV10-1, the J call TRBJ2-3, with 10 bases identical to TRBD2. V was pared by 3 bases and J by 0 bases, with 6 bases of the junction left unmatched. The CDR3 loop spans 17 amino acids. Per the germline V gene, CDR1 is WNHNN and CDR2 is SYGVQD (reference sequence). CDR3 coding DNA: TGCGCCAGCAGTGAACCTTGGACTAGCGGTAGCACAGATACGCAGTATTTT. Its translation: CASSEPWTSGSTDTQYF.

This chain connects TRBV27 to TRBJ2-1; 12 bases match TRBD2. CDR3 length: 19 residues. The junction had 12 bases not matched to a gene; V was cut back by 6 bases and J by 0 bases. The germline V gene encodes CDR1 MNHEY and CDR2 SMNVEV (reference sequence). The CDR3 region is CASRHSLAGGPSSYNEQFF. CDR3 DNA sequence: TGTGCCAGCAGACACTCCCTAGCGGGAGGGCCCAGCTCCTACAATGAGCAGTTCTTC.

This chain uses TRBV11-2 with TRBJ2-7; weak D call: TRBD1 (5 bases). The V gene lost 5 bases and the J gene lost 3 bases, with 17 bases spanning the gap. From germline, CDR1 is SGHAT and CDR2 FQNNGV. The CDR3 has 15 amino acids. In DNA form, the CDR3 reads TGTGCCAGCAGCCGTACAGGAGAAATAGGCTACGAGCAGTACTTC. Its protein is CASSRTGEIGYEQYF. The entire variable domain, with the rest obtained from reference TRBV11-2 and TRBJ2-7, is as follows: EAGVAQSPRYKIIEKRQSVAFWCNPISGHATLYWYQQILGQGPKLLIQFQNNGVVDDSQLPKDRFSAERLKGVDSTLKIQPAKLEDSAVYLCASSRTGEIGYEQYFGPGTRLTVT.

This chain connects TRBV6-6 to TRBJ2-2; TRBD2 might be the D (5 bases). CDR1 MNHNY and CDR2 SVGAGI come from the germline V gene (reference sequence). The CDR3 has 15 residues. The germline V and J ends were trimmed by 5 bases and 1 base, with 11 bases remaining between them. CDR3 protein: CASSTVRENTGELFF. The CDR3 DNA reads TGTGCCAGCAGTACTGTCCGGGAGAACACCGGGGAGCTGTTTTTT.